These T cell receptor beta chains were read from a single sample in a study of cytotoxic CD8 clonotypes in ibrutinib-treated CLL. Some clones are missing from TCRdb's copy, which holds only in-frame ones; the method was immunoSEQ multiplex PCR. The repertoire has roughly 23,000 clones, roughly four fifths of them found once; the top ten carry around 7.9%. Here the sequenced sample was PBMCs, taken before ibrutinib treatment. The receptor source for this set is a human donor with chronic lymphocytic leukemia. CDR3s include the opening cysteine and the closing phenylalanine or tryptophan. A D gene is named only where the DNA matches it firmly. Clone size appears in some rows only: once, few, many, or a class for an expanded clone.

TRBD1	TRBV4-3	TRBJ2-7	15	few	TGCGCCAGCAGCCAAGTTCAGGGGGCCTCCTACGAGCAGTACTTC	CASSQVQGASYEQYF
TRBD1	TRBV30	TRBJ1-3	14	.	TGTGCCTGGAGTCGGACAGGGGGTAGCCACACCATATATTTT	CAWSRTGGSHTIYF
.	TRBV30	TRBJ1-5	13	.	TGTGCCTGGAGTGTCCAGACTAATCAGCCCCAGCATTTT	CAWSVQTNQPQHF
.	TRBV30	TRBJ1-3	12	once	TGTGCCTGGAGGCAGACGGTTCACACCATATATTTT	CAWRQTVHTIYF
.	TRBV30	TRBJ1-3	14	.	TGTGCCTGGAGTGTTTGGAGCTCTGGAAACACCATATATTTT	CAWSVWSSGNTIYF
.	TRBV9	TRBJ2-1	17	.	TGTGCCAGCAGCACCAGGGGAGGGGGCGGCTCCTACAATGAGCAGTTCTTC	CASSTRGGGGSYNEQFF
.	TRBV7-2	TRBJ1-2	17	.	TGTGCCAGCAGCTTTTTTGAACACCCGACGGCCGGTGGAGGCTACACCTTC	CASSFFEHPTAGGGYTF
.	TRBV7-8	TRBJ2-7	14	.	TGTGCCAGCAGCTTAGATTTAGGGTCCTACGAGCAGTACTTC	CASSLDLGSYEQYF
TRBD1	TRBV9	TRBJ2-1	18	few	TGTGCCAGCTCCGGACAGGGGGCTTCCCGCTCCTCCTACAATGAGCAGTTCTTC	CASSGQGASRSSYNEQFF
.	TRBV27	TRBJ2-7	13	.	TGTGCCAGCAGTTTTTCCAGCTCCTACGAGCAGTACTTC	CASSFSSSYEQYF
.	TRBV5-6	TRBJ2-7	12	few	TGTGCCAGCACCCGGGGGCCTGGGCAGCAGTACTTC	CASTRGPGQQYF
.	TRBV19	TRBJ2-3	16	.	TGTGCCAGTAGTAGGAGTAGCGTCCTGGGGACAGATACGCAGTATTTT	CASSRSSVLGTDTQYF
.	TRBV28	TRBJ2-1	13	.	TGTGCCAGCCGAAAACCGGGTCCCCCGGAGCAGTTCTTC	CASRKPGPPEQFF
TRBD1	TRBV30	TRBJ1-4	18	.	TGTGCCTGGAGCGAGGGACAGGGAGTGGAATTTCGTAGTGAAAAACTGTTTTTT	CAWSEGQGVEFRSEKLFF
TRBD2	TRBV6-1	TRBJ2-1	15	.	TGTGCCAGCGGTAGCGGGAGGACGCTTAGCAATGAGCAGTTCTTC	CASGSGRTLSNEQFF